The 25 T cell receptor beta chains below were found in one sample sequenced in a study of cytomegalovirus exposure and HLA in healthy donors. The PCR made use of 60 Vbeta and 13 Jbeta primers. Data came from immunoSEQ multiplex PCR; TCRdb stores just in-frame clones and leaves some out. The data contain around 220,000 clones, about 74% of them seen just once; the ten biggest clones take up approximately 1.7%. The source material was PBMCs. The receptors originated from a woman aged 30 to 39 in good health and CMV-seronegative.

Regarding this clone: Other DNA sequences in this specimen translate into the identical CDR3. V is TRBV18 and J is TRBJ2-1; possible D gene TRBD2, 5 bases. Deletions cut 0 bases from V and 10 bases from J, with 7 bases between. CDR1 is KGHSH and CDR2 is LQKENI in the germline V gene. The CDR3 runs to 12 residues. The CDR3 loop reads CASSPPEREQFF. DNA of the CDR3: TGTGCCAGCTCACCACCAGAGCGGGAGCAGTTCTTC.

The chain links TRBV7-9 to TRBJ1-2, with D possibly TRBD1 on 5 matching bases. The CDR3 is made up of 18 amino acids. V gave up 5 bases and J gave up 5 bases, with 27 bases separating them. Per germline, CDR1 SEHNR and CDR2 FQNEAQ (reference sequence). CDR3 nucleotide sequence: TGTGCCAGCAGCCCAACGGAGACCGGACAAAGGGGCCTATATGGCTACACCTTC. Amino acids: CASSPTETGQRGLYGYTF.

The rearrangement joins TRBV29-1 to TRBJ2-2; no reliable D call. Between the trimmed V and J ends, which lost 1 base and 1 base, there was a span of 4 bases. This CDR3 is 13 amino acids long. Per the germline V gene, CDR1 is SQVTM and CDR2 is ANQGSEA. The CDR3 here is CSVEAVNTGELFF. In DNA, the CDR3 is TGCAGCGTTGAAGCCGTGAACACCGGGGAGCTGTTTTTT.

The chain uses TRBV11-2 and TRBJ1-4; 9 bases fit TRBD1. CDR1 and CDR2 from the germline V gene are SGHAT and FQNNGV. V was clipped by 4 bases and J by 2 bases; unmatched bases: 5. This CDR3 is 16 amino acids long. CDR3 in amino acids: CASSSGTGNTNEKLFF. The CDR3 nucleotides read TGTGCCAGCAGCTCCGGGACAGGGAATACTAATGAAAAACTGTTTTTT.

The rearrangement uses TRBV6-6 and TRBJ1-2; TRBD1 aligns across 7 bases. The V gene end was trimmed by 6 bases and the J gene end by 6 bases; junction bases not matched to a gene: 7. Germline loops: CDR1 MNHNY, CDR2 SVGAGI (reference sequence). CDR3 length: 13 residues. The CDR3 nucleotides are TGTGCCAGCAGAACGACAACAGGGGATGGCTACACCTTC. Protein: CASRTTTGDGYTF.

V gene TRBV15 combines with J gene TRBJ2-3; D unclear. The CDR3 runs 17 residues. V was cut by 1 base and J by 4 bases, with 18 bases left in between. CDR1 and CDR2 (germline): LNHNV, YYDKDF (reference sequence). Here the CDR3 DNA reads TGTGCCACCAGCAGAGCCCCTCCCTCCCGGAGAGCAGATACGCAGTATTTT. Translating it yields CATSRAPPSRRADTQYF.

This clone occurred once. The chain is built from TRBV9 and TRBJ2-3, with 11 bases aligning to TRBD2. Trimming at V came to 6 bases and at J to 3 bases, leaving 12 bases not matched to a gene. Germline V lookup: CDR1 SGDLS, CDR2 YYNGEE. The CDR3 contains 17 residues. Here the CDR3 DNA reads TGTGCCAGCACCCCCACTCCGGGACTAGCGGATACAGATACGCAGTATTTT. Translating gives CASTPTPGLADTDTQYF.

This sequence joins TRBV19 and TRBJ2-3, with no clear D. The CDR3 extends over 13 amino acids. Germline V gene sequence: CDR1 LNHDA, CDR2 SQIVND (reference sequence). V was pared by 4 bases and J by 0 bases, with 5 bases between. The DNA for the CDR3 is TGTGCCAGTAGTAGAGTGAGCACAGATACGCAGTATTTT. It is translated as CASSRVSTDTQYF.

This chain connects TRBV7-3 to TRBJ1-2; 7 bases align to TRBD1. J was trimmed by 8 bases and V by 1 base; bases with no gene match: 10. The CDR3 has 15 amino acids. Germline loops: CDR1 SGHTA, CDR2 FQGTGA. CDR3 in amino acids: CASSLNGGQAGGYTF. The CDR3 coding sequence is TGTGCCAGCAGCTTAAACGGCGGACAGGCGGGCGGCTACACCTTC.

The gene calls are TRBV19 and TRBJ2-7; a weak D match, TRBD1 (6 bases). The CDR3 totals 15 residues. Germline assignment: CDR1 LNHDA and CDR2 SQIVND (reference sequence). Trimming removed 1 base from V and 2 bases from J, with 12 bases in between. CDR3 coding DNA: TGTGCCAGTAGTATAGCTCACAGGGATCCCTACGAGCAGTACTTC. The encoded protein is CASSIAHRDPYEQYF.

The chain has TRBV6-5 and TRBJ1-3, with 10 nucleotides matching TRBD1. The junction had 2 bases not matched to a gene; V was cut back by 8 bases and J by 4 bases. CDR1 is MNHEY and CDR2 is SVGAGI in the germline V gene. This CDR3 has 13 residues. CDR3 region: CASGTGVGNTIYF. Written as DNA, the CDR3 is TGTGCCAGCGGGACAGGGGTCGGAAACACCATATATTTT.

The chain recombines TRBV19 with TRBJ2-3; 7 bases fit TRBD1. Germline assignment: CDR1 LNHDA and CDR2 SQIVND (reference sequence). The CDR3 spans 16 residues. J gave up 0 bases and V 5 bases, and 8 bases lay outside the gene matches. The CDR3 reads CASSSGDRRSTDTQYF. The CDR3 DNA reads TGTGCCAGTAGTTCTGGGGACAGAAGGAGCACAGATACGCAGTATTTT.

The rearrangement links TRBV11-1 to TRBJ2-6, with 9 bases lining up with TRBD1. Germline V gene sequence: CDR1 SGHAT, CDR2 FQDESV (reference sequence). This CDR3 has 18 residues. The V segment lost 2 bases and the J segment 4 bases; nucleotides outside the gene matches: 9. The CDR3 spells CASSLLPGTGPGANVLTF. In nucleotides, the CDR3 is TGTGCCAGCAGCTTACTCCCCGGGACAGGGCCCGGGGCCAACGTCCTGACTTTC.

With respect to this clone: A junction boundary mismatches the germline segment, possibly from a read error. The CDR3 loop is CSSSSPQGSNTGELFF. The CDR3 nucleotides read TGTTCCAGCAGCTCCCCCCAGGGCTCGAACACCGGGGAGCTGTTTTTT. The chain joins TRBV7-9 to TRBJ2-2; D is perhaps TRBD1 (5 bases). The germline V gene encodes CDR1 SEHNR and CDR2 FQNEAQ (reference sequence). The length of the CDR3 is 16 residues.

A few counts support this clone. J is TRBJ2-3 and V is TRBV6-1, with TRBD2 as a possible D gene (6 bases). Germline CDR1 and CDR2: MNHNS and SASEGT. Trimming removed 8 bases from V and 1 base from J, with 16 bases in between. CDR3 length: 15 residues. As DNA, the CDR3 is TGTGCCAGCCTTCGTTCGGGACTGGGCACAGATACGCAGTATTTT. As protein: CASLRSGLGTDTQYF.

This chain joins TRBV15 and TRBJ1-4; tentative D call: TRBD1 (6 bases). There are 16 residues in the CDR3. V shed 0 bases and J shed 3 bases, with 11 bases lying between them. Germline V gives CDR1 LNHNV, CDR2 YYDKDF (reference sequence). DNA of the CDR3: TGTGCCACCAGCAGAGATAGGGGGTACGCTAATGAAAAACTGTTTTTT. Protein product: CATSRDRGYANEKLFF.

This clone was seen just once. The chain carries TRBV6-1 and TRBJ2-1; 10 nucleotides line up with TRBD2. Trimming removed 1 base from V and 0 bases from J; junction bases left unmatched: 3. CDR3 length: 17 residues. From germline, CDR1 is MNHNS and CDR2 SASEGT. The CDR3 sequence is CASSEEASGGSYNEQFF. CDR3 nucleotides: TGTGCCAGCAGTGAAGAGGCTAGCGGGGGCTCCTACAATGAGCAGTTCTTC.

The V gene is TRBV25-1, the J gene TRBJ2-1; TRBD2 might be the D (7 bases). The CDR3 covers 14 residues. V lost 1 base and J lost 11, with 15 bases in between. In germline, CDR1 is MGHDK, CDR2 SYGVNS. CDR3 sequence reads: CASSESGTGGQQFF. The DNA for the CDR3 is TGTGCCAGCAGTGAATCGGGTACGGGGGGCCAGCAGTTCTTC.

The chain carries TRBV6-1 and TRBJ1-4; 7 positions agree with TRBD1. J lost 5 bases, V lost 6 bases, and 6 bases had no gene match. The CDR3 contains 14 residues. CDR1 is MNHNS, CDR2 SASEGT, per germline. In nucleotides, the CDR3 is TGTGCCAGCAGGAAGGAGGGACAGAATGAAAAACTGTTTTTT. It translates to CASRKEGQNEKLFF.

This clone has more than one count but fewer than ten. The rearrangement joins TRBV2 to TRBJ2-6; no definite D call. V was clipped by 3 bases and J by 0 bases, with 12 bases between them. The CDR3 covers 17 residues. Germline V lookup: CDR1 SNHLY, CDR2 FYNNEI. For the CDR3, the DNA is TGTGCCAGCAGTGACTACGATAACCGCTCTGGGGCCAACGTCCTGACTTTC. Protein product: CASSDYDNRSGANVLTF.

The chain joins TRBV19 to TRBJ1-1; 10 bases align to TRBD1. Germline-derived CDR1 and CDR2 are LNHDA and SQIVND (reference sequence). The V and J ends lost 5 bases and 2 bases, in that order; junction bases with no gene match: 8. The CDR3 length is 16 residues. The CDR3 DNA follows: TGTGCCAGTAGTGTGGGGACAGGGGCGGTAAACACTGAAGCTTTCTTT. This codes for CASSVGTGAVNTEAFF. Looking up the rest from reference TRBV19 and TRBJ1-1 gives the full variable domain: DGGITQSPKYLFRKEGQNVTLSCEQNLNHDAMYWYRQDPGQGLRLIYYSQIVNDFQKGDIAEGYSVSREKKESFPLTVTSAQKNPTAFYLCASSVGTGAVNTEAFFGQGTRLTVV.

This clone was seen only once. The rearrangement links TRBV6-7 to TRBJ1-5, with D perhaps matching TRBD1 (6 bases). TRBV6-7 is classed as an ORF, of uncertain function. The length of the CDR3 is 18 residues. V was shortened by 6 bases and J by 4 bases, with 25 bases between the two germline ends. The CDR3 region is CASRTGHRIHYVNQPQHF. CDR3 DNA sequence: TGTGCCAGCAGAACGGGACACCGCATTCATTACGTTAATCAGCCCCAGCATTTT.

In DNA, the CDR3 is TGTGCCACCAGCAGAGATCGGAGGGTAATAGCGGGAAACACCATATATTTT. Amino acid sequence: CATSRDRRVIAGNTIYF. The chain carries TRBV15 and TRBJ1-3; D is ambiguous. Trimming cost V 0 bases and J 4 bases, with 16 bases left between them. This CDR3 spans 17 amino acids. Germline values: CDR1 LNHNV, CDR2 YYDKDF (reference sequence).

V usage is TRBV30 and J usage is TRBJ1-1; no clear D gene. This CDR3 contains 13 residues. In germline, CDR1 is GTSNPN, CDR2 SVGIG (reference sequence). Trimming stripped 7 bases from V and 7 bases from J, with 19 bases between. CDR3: CASEEHQAYEAFF. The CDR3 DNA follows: TGTGCCTCCGAGGAGCACCAAGCTTATGAAGCTTTCTTT. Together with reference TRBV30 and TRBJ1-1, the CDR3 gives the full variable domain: SQTIHQWPATLVQPVGSPLSLECTVEGTSNPNLYWYRQAAGRGLQLLFYSVGIGQISSEVPQNLSASRPQDRQFILSSKKLLLSDSGFYLCASEEHQAYEAFFGQGTRLTVV.

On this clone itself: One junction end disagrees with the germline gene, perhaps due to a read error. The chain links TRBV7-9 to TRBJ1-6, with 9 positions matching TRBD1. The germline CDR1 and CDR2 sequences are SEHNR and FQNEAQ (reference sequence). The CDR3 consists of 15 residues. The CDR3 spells CSSSSSGTGFSPLHF. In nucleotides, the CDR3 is TGTTCCAGCAGCTCCTCCGGGACAGGGTTTTCACCCCTCCACTTT.